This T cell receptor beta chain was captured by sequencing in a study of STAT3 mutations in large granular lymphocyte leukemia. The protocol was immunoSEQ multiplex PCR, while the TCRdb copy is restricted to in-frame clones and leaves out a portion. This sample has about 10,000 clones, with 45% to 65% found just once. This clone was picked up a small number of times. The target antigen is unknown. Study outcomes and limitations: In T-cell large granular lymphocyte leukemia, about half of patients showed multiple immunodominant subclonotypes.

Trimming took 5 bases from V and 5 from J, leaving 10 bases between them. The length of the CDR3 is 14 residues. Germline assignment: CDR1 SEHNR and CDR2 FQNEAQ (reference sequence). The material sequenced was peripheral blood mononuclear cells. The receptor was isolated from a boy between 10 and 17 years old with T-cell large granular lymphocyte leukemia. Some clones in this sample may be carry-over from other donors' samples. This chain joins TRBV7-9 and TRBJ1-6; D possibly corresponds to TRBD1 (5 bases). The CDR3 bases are TGTGCCAGCAGCCCCCAGGGAGATAATTCACCCCTCCACTTT. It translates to CASSPQGDNSPLHF.